The source of this TCR beta chain is a study of T cells expressing NK-cell markers (dated by TCRdb to the early 2020s). A note on the overall study: In sorted CD3+CD56+NKG2C+, CD3+CD56+NKG2C- and CD3+CD56-NKG2C+ T-cell subsets from roughly 8 donors, TCR beta-chain repertoires were profiled. Among the eight sequenced donors, seven were HCMV-seropositive and one was HCMV-seronegative. The eight sequenced donors were randomly selected healthy volunteers, three men and five women. Sequencing of the libraries produced 2 x 150 bp reads on Illumina HiSeq 2000/2500, MiSeq or NextSeq.

HCMV serostatus was determined by detecting HCMV-specific IgG in serum with a commercial ELISA kit. Ficoll density gradient centrifugation was used to isolate peripheral blood mononuclear cells from blood. Sequenced using an Illumina HiSeq 2000. TCR beta cDNA libraries were made by 5'RACE template switching that added a universal primer site and unique molecular identifiers. Priming for cDNA synthesis came from the TCR beta constant segment, and two successive PCR amplification steps followed. The source study handled its data this way. MIGEC was used to demultiplex reads and group reads by UMI, and MiTCR was used to assemble and quantify clonotypes. Only TCR cDNA sequences supported by at least two reads were kept to exclude erroneous sequences. Downstream repertoire analysis used the tcR package, and clonotypes were matched across fractions by CDR3 nucleotide sequence plus V segment. VDJmatch was used to annotate antigen specificity against VDJdb, with one amino acid substitution allowed in CDR3. TCRdb reprocessed the raw reads; every CDR3 protein sequence is a single record, and DNA is not supplied. The V and J calls were determined by TCRdb, not by the authors. The table for this sample records about 410,000 distinct CDR3 sequences. The biggest ten clones account for about 10% of the sample.

A word on this clonotype: Its binding antigen is unknown.

What the study reported, not specific to this receptor: Those dominant clonotypes were again the most abundant among CD3+CD56-NKG2C+ cells in a few donors, at about 25-65%. It remained unclear whether the expanded NKG2C-expressing T cell clones were specific for HCMV antigens. In six donors, the dominant CD3+CD56+NKG2C+ clonotypes ranked among the top 10 CD8+ clonotypes, making up about 1.0-7.5% of CD8+ T cells.

CDR1 and CDR2 were assigned from the germline V gene (reference sequence) as SEHNR and FQNEAQ. Its CDR3 holds 13 amino acids, cysteine through phenylalanine. The protein alone is recorded here. Sequencing was performed on blood T cells: a sorted CD56 or NKG2C T cell subset, CD4+ or CD8+ T cells, or bulk PBMC T cells (not recorded which). This TCR came from a woman in her forties or fifties in good health. Donor details come from another sample of the same person, matched by shared clones. The rearranged segments are TRBV7-9 and TRBJ1-6. The encoded CDR3 is CASSRGSSSPLHF.